The rows below give T cell receptor beta chains drawn from one sample of a study of blood T cells in healthy people across ages. Via MiXCR, TCRdb re-called the 5' RACE reads, giving one row per CDR3 protein. The sample lists more than 1.4 million distinct CDR3 sequences; roughly 40% were seen once. Sequencing was carried out using blood. These receptors were taken from a woman under 30 in good health. CDR3s include the opening cysteine and the closing phenylalanine or tryptophan. D genes are given only for firm matches. A row's size may be missing; if present it is once, few, many or a size class.

- | TRBJ2-3 | TRBV7-3 | few | TGTGCCAGCAGCTTAAAAGCAGCAGATACGCAGTATTTT | CASSLKAADTQYF
TRBD1 | TRBJ2-1 | TRBV18 | - | TGTGCCAGCTCACCTCCGACAGGGGGACTAAGAAATGAGCAGTTCTTC | CASSPPTGGLRNEQFF
TRBD2 | TRBJ2-7 | TRBV29-1 | - | TGCAGCGTTGCCACTACTAGCGGGGGCACCTACGAGCAGTACTTC | CSVATTSGGTYEQYF
- | TRBJ1-2 | TRBV19 | - | TGTGCCAGTAATGGACCCAGGGGACCCCACTATGGCTTCACCTTC | CASNGPRGPHYGFTF
TRBD2 | TRBJ2-7 | TRBV7-6 | once | TGTGCCAGCAGCTTAGGGTTGACATCGGGACTATACGAGCAGTACTTC | CASSLGLTSGLYEQYF
- | TRBJ2-7 | TRBV19 | - | TGTGCCAGTAAAAATCGGGACGAGCAGTACTTC | CASKNRDEQYF
TRBD2 | TRBJ2-1 | TRBV4-2 | - | TGTGCCAGCAGCCAAGAAGCGGGGGGGCTCCAGTTCTTC | CASSQEAGGLQFF
- | TRBJ1-1 | TRBV12-3/TRBV12-4 | - | TGTGCCAGCAGTGGCAGGGTCCCCCCAGCTTTCTTT | CASSGRVPPAFF
- | TRBJ2-2 | TRBV6-6 | - | TGTGCCAGCCTGGGGACCGGGGAGCTGTTTTTT | CASLGTGELFF
- | TRBJ2-5 | TRBV29-1 | few | TGCAGCGTTGAAGATACCTTCCGGACAGTAGGCCAAGAGACCCAGTACTTC | CSVEDTFRTVGQETQYF
- | TRBJ2-5 | TRBV7-2 | few | TGTGCCAGCAGCCCTGGGACCTCTGGGGGGGAGACCCAGTACTTC | CASSPGTSGGETQYF
- | TRBJ2-1 | TRBV9 | few | TGTGCCAGCAGCGTAGACTTGAATAATGAGCAGTTCTTC | CASSVDLNNEQFF
- | TRBJ2-3 | TRBV24-1 | - | TGTGCCACCAGTGATTTACGGCAGGGCGTTGATACGCGGTATTTT | CATSDLRQGVDTRYF
TRBD2 | TRBJ2-1 | TRBV7-2 | many | TGTGCCAGCAGCTACCCCGGGACTAGCAATGAGCAGTTCTTC | CASSYPGTSNEQFF
- | TRBJ1-1 | TRBV2 | - | TGTGCCAGCAGCCCCAGGGAAATGAGCACTGAAGCTTTCTTT | CASSPREMSTEAFF
TRBD1 | TRBJ2-5 | TRBV5-1 | - | TGCGCCAGCAGCTTAGACCTGACAGGGCCGCAGTACTTC | CASSLDLTGPQYF
TRBD2 | TRBJ2-1 | TRBV29-1 | - | TGCAGCGTCAAAACAAGCGGGGCTGGAAGGGAGCAGTTCTTC | CSVKTSGAGREQFF
- | TRBJ1-2 | TRBV7-9 | - | TGTGCCAGCAGGGGGGGGGACGACTATGGCTACACCTTC | CASRGGDDYGYTF
- | TRBJ1-2 | TRBV18 | once | TGTGCCAGCTCACCTGACTTTGGCTACACCTTC | CASSPDFGYTF
TRBD1 | TRBJ2-6 | TRBV29-1 | few | TGCAGCGTTCATTTGGACAGGGGGCTAAAAGTCTCTGGGGCCAACGTCCTGACTTTC | CSVHLDRGLKVSGANVLTF
- | TRBJ2-7 | TRBV29-1 | - | TGCAGCGTTGGGAGGGGCTCGGGGGTCTACGAGCAGTACTTC | CSVGRGSGVYEQYF
- | TRBJ2-6 | TRBV7-9 | few | TGTGCCAGCAGCCCGGGACGGTCTTACAACGTCCTGACTTTC | CASSPGRSYNVLTF
- | TRBJ2-3 | TRBV7-2 | - | TGTGCCAGCAGCTTAGGGGATACGCGGTATTTT | CASSLGDTRYF
TRBD2 | TRBJ2-7 | TRBV12-3/TRBV12-4 | - | TGTGCCAGCAGTATAGAGGGCGGGGGAACCTACGAGCAGTACTTC | CASSIEGGGTYEQYF
TRBD2 | TRBJ2-4 | TRBV10-3 | - | TGTGCCATCAGTGAGTCGGGCGGGAGAGCCAAAAACATTCAGTACTTC | CAISESGGRAKNIQYF
- | TRBJ2-3 | TRBV12-3/TRBV12-4 | - | TGTGCCAGTACTGGGTCGGCCCGCATACGCACAGATACGCAGTATTTT | CASTGSARIRTDTQYF
- | TRBJ2-3 | TRBV5-1 | - | TGCGCCAGCAGCTTGACCGGCAGTGGAGTCGGTGTGGATACGCAGTATTTT | CASSLTGSGVGVDTQYF
TRBD1 | TRBJ1-1 | TRBV3-1 | - | TGTGCCAGCAGCCCGAGGGGGCGCGAGGACACTGAAGCTTTCTTT | CASSPRGREDTEAFF
- | TRBJ2-7 | TRBV12-3/TRBV12-4 | many | TGTGCCAGCAGTTATCTAGGGGAAAAGCAGTACTTC | CASSYLGEKQYF
- | TRBJ2-2 | TRBV5-5 | - | TGTGCCAGCAGCTTGGGGACAGCCGCGAACACCGGGGAGCTGTTTTTT | CASSLGTAANTGELFF
TRBD2 | TRBJ2-1 | TRBV2 | - | TGTGCCAGCAGTGAAGCGCTTAGGACTAGCCCGTACAATGAGCAGTTCTTC | CASSEALRTSPYNEQFF
- | TRBJ2-7 | TRBV6-5 | - | TGTGCCAGCAGTGCCAGGCTCCCTTGGACCGAGCAGTACTTC | CASSARLPWTEQYF
TRBD1 | TRBJ1-2 | TRBV3-1 | - | TGTGCCAGCAGCCAGATGACAGGGGGTAGCTACACCTTC | CASSQMTGGSYTF
- | TRBJ1-4 | TRBV6-1 | few | TGTGCCACACGACCGGACGCAACTAATGAAAAACTGTTTTTT | CATRPDATNEKLFF
TRBD2 | TRBJ2-2 | TRBV6-2/TRBV6-3 | - | TGTGCCAGCAGCCGCGGGGGAGAGATAGCGAACACCGGGGAGCTGTTTTTT | CASSRGGEIANTGELFF
- | TRBJ2-5 | TRBV6-2/TRBV6-3 | - | TGTGCCAGCAGGGATCCCCAAGAGACCCAGTACTTC | CASRDPQETQYF
- | TRBJ2-5 | TRBV27 | few | TGTGCCAGCAGCAGCAACCGGGACAAGCTTTCCAGTGAGCAGTACTTC | CASSSNRDKLSSEQYF